A single T cell receptor beta chain is shown here with its context. Its antigen target is currently unknown. Qualities for individual bases were not recorded, and no much larger clone is one base off. These data originate in a study of shared clonotypes between healthy human individuals (dated by TCRdb to 2019 to 2021). General notes on the study: Two women and three men aged 18 to 49 years were included in the cohort. Between about 0.85 and 9.5 billion PBMCs per donor were obtained by leukapheresis. Different laboratories and diverse techniques were used to prepare libraries and sequence TCR repertoires, to increase sequencing depth and limit assay-specific biases. To estimate repertoire size and how much clonotype sharing occurs between individuals, the study deeply sequenced the blood TCR repertoires of several healthy adults.

From its cysteine to its phenylalanine, the CDR3 spans 15 amino acids. Of all the DNA, just the CDR3 is kept, 45 bases in frame from base 1. Trimming removed 3 bases from V and 4 bases from J, leaving 13 bases between the germline ends. CDR1 and CDR2, looked up from the germline V gene (reference sequence), are PRHDT and FYEKMQ. Using the deep immunoSEQ assay, multiplex PCR amplified TCR CDR3 regions from genomic DNA. Genomic DNA extracted from each cell subset was distributed evenly over all wells of several immunoSEQ 96-well plates, and each plate served as one replicate. For unsorted PBMC, about 270 ng of genomic DNA, equivalent to tens of thousands of T cell genomes, went into each replicate PCR. Ten immunoSEQ deep assay plates were used to sequence unsorted PBMC genomic DNA. The purified libraries were quantified using a Qubit 3.0 fluorometer, sized with a Bioanalyzer 2100, and then quantified again using the KAPA Library Quantification kit. Every immunoSEQ 96-well plate was sequenced on a separate single-read 150-cycle Illumina NextSeq 550 flow cell. Per the original workflow: Because only junctional sequences without quality scores were contained in the immunoSEQ output, filtering matching that applied to full-length reads could not be performed. To assign V/J genes and CDR3, sequences were annotated against IMGT germline references using PyIR, a Python wrapper for IgBLAST v1.9. Reads were removed for weak V/J assignments (E-value above 1e-6), missing CDR3, stop codons, out-of-frame junctions, or ambiguous translated residues. A V3J clonotype was defined by an identical inferred V gene, J gene, and CDR3 amino acid sequence. Percentage overlap between repertoires was calculated by dividing the number of shared unique clonotypes by the size of the smaller repertoire. Repertoire richness was assessed with RTK rarefaction, the Chao1 estimator, and Recon v2.1 estimates of unobserved clonotypes. Here the immuneACCESS table is served through TCRdb, limited to in-frame sequences with V and J called. Missing clones are a known gap in these copies; in checked studies unresolved V genes cover under half, and the rest lacks a known reason. V, J and clone size are those of that table, while D and trimming were read from the DNA. The table for this sample lists about 460,000 clones; 60% to 80% of them were counted only once. The leading ten clones occupy about 12% of the sample.

The full study reports these points: Sampling was restricted to blood, and TCR repertoires in tissue are likely to differ from TCR repertoires in blood. Because the study included a small number of donors, the genetic and exposure-history diversity represented was limited. Based on pairwise subsampling, the degree of clonotype sharing among donors was expected to be affected by sequencing depth.

Healthy HIV-negative adults with no recently reported acute infections or vaccinations were included as donors. Every donor was a Caucasian adult residing in Nashville, Tennessee, USA. For unsorted samples, some 90 million PBMCs were counted, and genomic DNA was extracted using the QIAamp DNA Blood Mini kit. Blood was collected by leukapheresis, and PBMCs were isolated by Ficoll-Histopaque density gradient centrifugation and then cryopreserved in liquid nitrogen vapor phase. This chain is built from TRBV13 and TRBJ1-3, with TRBD1 as a weak D call on 5 bases. The clonotype originates from a woman in her forties in good health. Some clones in this sample may be carry-over from other donors' samples. The sequenced sample was PBMCs. CDR3 sequence: CASSLAGAAGNTIYF. The nucleotide sequence reads TGTGCCAGCAGCTTGGCCGGGGCTGCCGGAAACACCATATATTTT.